The clone carrying this T cell receptor (beta chain) was detected many times. What it binds is unknown. The data stem from a study of blood T cells in healthy people across ages. Study-level points and caveats: Across the age range, TCR beta diversity per million T cells fell in a roughly linear way.

Together with a sample-barcoded 5' primer, a J-beta primer mix was included in a second PCR lasting roughly 7 to 11 cycles. MiXCR, run by TCRdb on the 5' RACE reads, gives a single entry per CDR3 protein. The table lists under 700,000 distinct CDR3 sequences, about 25% of them singletons, with just under 9% in the top ten. The CDR3 covers 14 residues. CDR1 SGHTA and CDR2 FQGTGA come from the germline V gene. The trim removed 4 bases at V and 0 bases at J, leaving 1 base unmatched. These data are also associated with another study on T cells of mothers and their children. That work adds: The donors comprised more than five children and their three healthy Caucasian mothers. An overlap that was slightly higher, though non-significant, was seen in related mother-child pairs versus unrelated pairs.

Sequenced material: blood. The receptor's source is a boy aged 10-17 years in good health. This sequence joins TRBV7-3 and TRBJ2-3; 7 nucleotides line up with TRBD2. The CDR3 DNA follows: TGTGCCAGCAGCTCCGGGGGGAGCACAGATACGCAGTATTTT. Amino acids: CASSSGGSTDTQYF.